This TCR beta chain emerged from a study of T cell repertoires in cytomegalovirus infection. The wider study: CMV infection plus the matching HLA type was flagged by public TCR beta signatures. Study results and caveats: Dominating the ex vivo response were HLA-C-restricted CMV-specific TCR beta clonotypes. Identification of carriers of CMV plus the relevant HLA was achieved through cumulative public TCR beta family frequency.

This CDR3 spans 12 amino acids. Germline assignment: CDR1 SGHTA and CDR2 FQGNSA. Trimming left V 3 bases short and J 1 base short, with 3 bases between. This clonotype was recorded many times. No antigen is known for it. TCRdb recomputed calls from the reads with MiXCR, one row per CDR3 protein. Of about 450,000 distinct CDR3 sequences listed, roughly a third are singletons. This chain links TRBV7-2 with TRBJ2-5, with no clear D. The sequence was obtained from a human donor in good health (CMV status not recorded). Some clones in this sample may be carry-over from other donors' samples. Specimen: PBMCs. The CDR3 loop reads CASSFPQETQYF. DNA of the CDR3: TGTGCCAGCAGCTTTCCCCAAGAGACCCAGTACTTC.